The 20 T cell receptor beta chains given below trace back to one sample, sequenced in a study of T cells after yellow fever vaccination. TCRdb recomputed calls from the 5' RACE reads with MiXCR, one row per CDR3 protein. In the table there are approximately 300,000 distinct CDR3 sequences, over 10% of which are singletons. The sample here was CD4+ T cells sorted from PBMCs, taken 45 days after the yellow fever booster vaccination. Receptors originate from a man younger than 45 who received the YFV17D yellow fever vaccine.

The chain has TRBV7-2 and TRBJ1-1; D unclear. Trimming stripped 1 base from V and 0 bases from J, with 9 bases between. The CDR3 is made up of 15 amino acids. Germline assignment: CDR1 SGHTA and CDR2 FQGNSA. The CDR3 nucleotides are TGTGCCAGCAGCTTAGTATCCGATATGAACACTGAAGCTTTCTTT. Translating it yields CASSLVSDMNTEAFF.

In its sample, this clonotype was seen a few times. The rearrangement links TRBV20-1 to TRBJ1-5; 8 bases fit TRBD1. Germline CDR1 is DFQATT and CDR2 is SNEGSKA (reference sequence). The CDR3 contains 13 residues. The V and J ends lost 6 bases and 9 bases, in that order; junction bases with no gene match: 10. The CDR3 DNA reads TGCAGTGCCACTCAGGGGGCAAGTCGGCCCCAGCATTTT. It encodes CSATQGASRPQHF.

The chain joins TRBV20-1 to TRBJ2-7; a weak D match, TRBD2 (5 bases). Trimming left V 6 bases short and J 0 bases short, with 9 bases between. Germline V gives CDR1 DFQATT, CDR2 SNEGSKA (reference sequence). The CDR3 length is 12 residues. CDR3 in DNA: TGCAGTGCCGGCCGGGGCTCCTACGAGCAGTACTTC. Translation gives CSAGRGSYEQYF.

The rearrangement joins TRBV5-6 to TRBJ1-5; D ambiguous. Trimming removed 6 bases at V and 7 bases at J, with 14 bases between. CDR1 is SGHDT and CDR2 is YYEEEE in the germline V gene. The CDR3 spans 13 residues. DNA of the CDR3: TGTGCCAGCATAAAGGGTTTTAACCAGCCCCAGCATTTT. Translating it yields CASIKGFNQPQHF.

This clonotype turned up a few times. J is TRBJ2-1 and V is TRBV27; 7 bases match TRBD2. J lost 7 bases, V lost 5 bases, and 11 bases had no gene match. The length of the CDR3 is 15 residues. CDR1 and CDR2 from the germline V gene are MNHEY and SMNVEV (reference sequence). The CDR3 spells CASSPSGGSWNEQFF. The CDR3 DNA reads TGTGCCAGCAGTCCCTCGGGCGGGAGTTGGAATGAGCAGTTCTTC.

This clonotype appeared a few times. This chain connects TRBV27 to TRBJ1-1; D is possibly TRBD1 (6 bases). The ends were cut back, 7 bases at V and 6 bases at J, with 18 bases in the middle. The CDR3 length is 14 residues. The germline gives CDR1 MNHEY, CDR2 SMNVEV (reference sequence). In DNA form, the CDR3 reads TGTGCCAGCACCGCACCGGGCCAGGGGTCTGAAGCTTTCTTT. It is translated as CASTAPGQGSEAFF.

The rearrangement uses TRBV30 and TRBJ1-5; tentatively, D is TRBD1 (6 bases). The germline gives CDR1 GTSNPN, CDR2 SVGIG (reference sequence). The CDR3 has 13 residues. Trimming shortened V by 5 bases and J by 10 bases, and 18 bases separated the two germline ends. The chain's CDR3 is CAWVRQVGGPQHF. In nucleotides, the CDR3 is TGTGCCTGGGTGAGACAGGTCGGGGGACCCCAGCATTTT. Variable domain in full (rest from reference TRBV30 and TRBJ1-5): SQTIHQWPATLVQPVGSPLSLECTVEGTSNPNLYWYRQAAGRGLQLLFYSVGIGQISSEVPQNLSASRPQDRQFILSSKKLLLSDSGFYLCAWVRQVGGPQHFGDGTRLSIL.

As to this clonotype: A much larger clone differs by one base, so this may be a read error. The chain combines TRBV20-1 with TRBJ2-1; weak D call: TRBD2 (6 bases). The CDR3 extends over 18 amino acids. Germline CDR1 DFQATT, CDR2 SNEGSKA (reference sequence). DNA for the CDR3: TGCCGTGCTAGGAATATCCTTACTTTAGCGGCATCCTACAATGAGCAGTTCTTC. Amino acid sequence: CRARNILTLAASYNEQFF.

The rearrangement uses TRBV12-3 or TRBV12-4 and TRBJ2-7; D assignment may be TRBD1 or TRBD2 (5 bases each). The CDR3 spans 12 residues. V lost 7 bases to trimming and J lost 3 bases, with 10 bases between them. Here the CDR3 reads CASTGAFYEQYF. The DNA for the CDR3 is TGTGCCAGCACCGGGGCCTTCTACGAGCAGTACTTC.

This clonotype was observed a handful of times. This chain uses TRBV10-1 with TRBJ2-7; D is perhaps TRBD1 (5 bases). Germline lookup yields CDR1 WNHNN and CDR2 SYGVQD (reference sequence). CDR3 length: 14 amino acids. V lost 2 bases, J lost 2 bases, and 10 bases lay in between. The CDR3 spells CASSEDSFTYEQYF. The CDR3 coding sequence is TGCGCCAGCAGTGAGGACAGTTTTACCTACGAGCAGTACTTC.

V usage is TRBV7-2 and J usage is TRBJ2-7, with TRBD1 matching 9 bases. The CDR3 covers 15 residues. V was pared by 5 bases and J by 3 bases, with 8 bases of the junction left unmatched. The germline gives CDR1 SGHTA, CDR2 FQGNSA. The CDR3 reads CASSPEGTGYYEQYF. As DNA, the CDR3 is TGTGCCAGCAGCCCTGAGGGGACAGGGTACTACGAGCAGTACTTC.

The J gene is TRBJ2-3, the V gene TRBV5-5; no definite D call. V shed 2 bases and J shed 7 bases, with 17 bases lying between them. Looked up from germline, CDR1 is SGHKS and CDR2 is YYEKEE (reference sequence). This CDR3 has 15 residues. Here the CDR3 reads CASSLDNPDVNTQYF. The CDR3 coding sequence is TGTGCCAGCAGCTTAGATAATCCTGACGTCAATACGCAGTATTTT. Based on the CDR3 plus reference TRBV5-5 and TRBJ2-3, the full variable domain is DAGVTQSPTHLIKTRGQQVTLRCSPISGHKSVSWYQQVLGQGPQFIFQYYEKEERGRGNFPDRFSARQFPNYSSELNVNALLLGDSALYLCASSLDNPDVNTQYFGPGTRLTVL.

There are a few counts of this clonotype. The chain uses TRBV12-3 or TRBV12-4 and TRBJ1-4; TRBD1 agrees at 7 bases. The CDR3 sequence is 12 residues long. The V segment lost 6 bases and the J segment 8 bases; nucleotides outside the gene matches: 3. The CDR3 protein is CASRSGGEKLFF. In nucleotides, the CDR3 is TGTGCCAGCAGGTCAGGGGGGGAAAAACTGTTTTTT.

A few counts support this clonotype. This chain uses TRBV7-2 with TRBJ2-1; the match to TRBD2 covers 8 bases. This CDR3 comprises 17 residues. J gave up 3 bases and V 5 bases, and 12 bases lay outside the gene matches. CDR1 SGHTA and CDR2 FQGNSA come from the germline V gene. DNA of the CDR3: TGTGCCAGCAGCCTCCACCCCCGGGAGGGCAACTACAATGAGCAGTTCTTC. Translating it yields CASSLHPREGNYNEQFF.

This clonotype has only a few counts. The V and J genes are TRBV7-2 and TRBJ2-7, with D unresolved. V was shortened by 2 bases and J by 3 bases, with 8 bases between the two germline ends. CDR1 is SGHTA, CDR2 FQGNSA, per germline. This CDR3 is 13 amino acids long. The CDR3 region has the DNA TGTGCCAGCAGCTTAATTCAGCTCTACGAGCAGTACTTC. Its translation is CASSLIQLYEQYF.

Many counts were recorded for this clonotype. The DNA for the CDR3 is TGCGCCAGCAGCTTGGCCGCGGGAGGGCCCGGGGAGCAGTACTTC. Protein sequence: CASSLAAGGPGEQYF. The chain carries TRBV5-1 and TRBJ2-7; 9 bases are a match to TRBD2. This CDR3 spans 15 amino acids. Germline values: CDR1 SGHRS, CDR2 YFSETQ. V was clipped by 0 bases and J by 7 bases; unmatched bases: 8.

The rearrangement links TRBV5-1 to TRBJ1-1, with D maybe TRBD1 (5 bases). Per germline, CDR1 SGHRS and CDR2 YFSETQ. CDR3 size: 14 residues. Trimming shortened V by 1 base and J by 1 base, and 8 bases separated the two germline ends. The chain's CDR3 is CASSLLGRNTEAFF. The CDR3 DNA sequence: TGCGCCAGCAGCTTGTTGGGACGGAACACTGAAGCTTTCTTT.

The V call is TRBV14, the J call TRBJ1-6, with D tentatively TRBD1 (6 bases). The CDR3 length is 15 residues. V lost 7 bases, J lost 4 bases, and 14 bases lay in between. Germline V CDR1 and CDR2: SGHDN, FVKESK. The DNA of the CDR3 is TGTGCCAGCACCCGGACAGAAAGTTATAATTCACCCCTCCACTTT. Translating gives CASTRTESYNSPLHF.

The chain couples TRBV20-1 to TRBJ2-1, with 10 nucleotides matching TRBD2. With V trimmed by 5 bases and J by 6 bases, 13 bases remained unmatched. CDR3 size: 16 residues. Germline V gives CDR1 DFQATT, CDR2 SNEGSKA (reference sequence). The CDR3 here is CSAHGASGSFFNEQFF. CDR3 nucleotides: TGCAGTGCTCATGGGGCTAGCGGGAGTTTTTTCAATGAGCAGTTCTTC.

In this sample, this clonotype turned up many times. The chain combines TRBV27 with TRBJ2-4; TRBD2 might be the D (6 bases). The CDR3 loop spans 12 amino acids. Germline CDR1 is MNHEY and CDR2 is SMNVEV (reference sequence). Trimming stripped 3 bases from V and 7 bases from J, with 7 bases between. DNA of the CDR3: TGTGCCAGCAGTTTCGGGGGTAACATTCAGTACTTC. This translates into CASSFGGNIQYF.